A single count supports the clone carrying this T cell receptor (beta chain). Profiled with immunoSEQ multiplex PCR; TCRdb holds only in-frame clones, not every one. The sample gives some 260,000 clones, 85% to 90% of which show up once; over 1.5% is in the top ten. Cohort 3 donors were reported recovered after two negative PCRs, clearance, or symptom resolution. The data stem from a study of blood T cell repertoires in COVID-19. CDR3 length: 12 amino acids. Germline loops: CDR1 SGHTA, CDR2 FQGNSA. Trimming took off 1 base at V and 10 bases at J, with 10 bases between the two ends. The genes are TRBV7-2 and TRBJ1-1; the D is unclear. The clonotype comes from a man between 35 and 55 years old who had recovered from COVID-19. Sequenced material: PBMCs or T cells enriched from blood (not recorded which). The CDR3 spells CASSLGGFTAFF. The CDR3 nucleotides read TGTGCCAGCAGCTTAGGAGGGTTCACAGCTTTCTTT.